There are a few counts of the clone carrying this T cell receptor beta chain. The CDR3 contains 13 residues. Trimming left V 6 bases short and J 5 bases short, with 11 bases between. CDR1 and CDR2 (germline): ENHRY, SYGVKD. TCRdb passed the 5' RACE reads through MiXCR, listing each CDR3 protein once. Here the sample spans around 550,000 distinct CDR3 sequences, about 19% being singletons. This sample was included in a study of T cells after yellow fever vaccination. The chain has TRBV10-3 and TRBJ2-1, with D perhaps TRBD2 (6 bases). The specimen was PBMCs, collected 15 days after the yellow fever booster vaccination. The clonotype was recovered from a man between 25 and 39 years old who received the YFV17D yellow fever vaccine. CDR3 bases: TGTGCCATCAGAGGACTAACACACAATGAGCAGTTCTTC. As protein: CAIRGLTHNEQFF.